One sample yielded the 9 T cell receptor beta chains listed below, sequenced in a study of T cell repertoires in cytomegalovirus infection. For these receptors, no antigen is known. Via MiXCR, TCRdb re-called the reads, giving one row per CDR3 protein. The table records around 750,000 distinct CDR3 sequences, over 25% of them present only once. Sequenced material: cultured CD8+ T cells from PBMCs, taken from culture after CMV antigen stimulation. The source of these receptors is a human donor in good health (CMV status not recorded). Some clones in this sample may be carry-over from other donors' samples.

This clonotype was observed a handful of times. The gene calls are TRBV23-1 and TRBJ2-7; 7 bases map to TRBD2. TRBV23-1 is an ORF; its function is uncertain. The CDR3 sequence is 15 residues long. J lost 6 bases, V lost 0 bases, and 8 bases had no gene match. The chain's CDR3 is CASSQSVTWEGEQYV. CDR3 sequence (DNA): TGCGCCAGCAGTCAATCGGTTACCTGGGAGGGCGAGCAGTACGTC.

This clonotype was detected only a few times. This chain joins TRBV27 and TRBJ1-2; D remains ambiguous. The CDR3 contains 12 residues. The V gene's germline CDR1 is MNHEY and CDR2 SMNVEV (reference sequence). The V end lost 6 bases, the J end lost 7 bases, and 12 bases lay between the germline ends. The DNA of the CDR3 is TGTGCCAGCAGCGGGTCCTTGCGTGGCTACACCTTC. It specifies CASSGSLRGYTF.

The chain couples TRBV7-9 to TRBJ1-2; D unclear. The germline CDR1 and CDR2 sequences are SEHNR and FQNEAQ (reference sequence). This CDR3 has 15 amino acids. Trimming took off 5 bases at V and 8 bases at J, with 21 bases between the two ends. The CDR3, as DNA: TGTGCCAGCAGCCTAGGCGGTTTGGAGGACCTGGGCTACACCTTC. It translates to CASSLGGLEDLGYTF.

The chain carries TRBV5-1 and TRBJ2-5; D gene unclear. Trimming pared 4 bases from V and 4 bases from J, leaving 11 bases between. The germline V gene encodes CDR1 SGHRS and CDR2 YFSETQ. The CDR3 runs 13 residues. Written as DNA, the CDR3 is TGCGCCAGCAGCCCAGAGCACGGAGAGACCCAGTACTTC. It specifies CASSPEHGETQYF.

This rearrangement joins TRBV6-6 to TRBJ1-5; 7 bases fit TRBD1. V lost 7 bases to trimming and J lost 5 bases; unmatched junction nucleotides: 8. CDR1 is MNHNY and CDR2 is SVGAGI in the germline V gene (reference sequence). The CDR3 totals 14 residues. CDR3 DNA sequence: TGTGCCAGCAATACCAGGGGGTTGGATCAGCCCCAGCATTTT. Its protein is CASNTRGLDQPQHF.

The chain employs TRBV19 and TRBJ2-1; 11 bases are shared with TRBD2. With V trimmed by 2 bases and J by 0 bases, 15 bases remained unmatched. Germline CDR1 reads LNHDA; CDR2 reads SQIVND (reference sequence). CDR3 size: 21 residues. DNA of the CDR3: TGTGCCAGTAGTATACCTTTGGGGCTAGCGGGGGGTATTAGCTCCTACAATGAGCAGTTCTTC. Protein: CASSIPLGLAGGISSYNEQFF. The full variable domain, in which reference TRBV19 and TRBJ2-1 provide the parts outside the CDR3, is DGGITQSPKYLFRKEGQNVTLSCEQNLNHDAMYWYRQDPGQGLRLIYYSQIVNDFQKGDIAEGYSVSREKKESFPLTVTSAQKNPTAFYLCASSIPLGLAGGISSYNEQFFGPGTRLTVL.

This clonotype was picked up a small number of times. The genes are TRBV28 and TRBJ2-2; the match to TRBD1 covers 7 bases. The CDR3 runs to 15 residues. CDR1 and CDR2 (germline): MDHEN, SYDVKM. The junction had 4 bases not matched to a gene; V was cut back by 6 bases and J by 0 bases. The CDR3 nucleotides are TGTGCCAGCAGGACGGGACAGTCGAACACCGGGGAGCTGTTTTTT. This sequence encodes CASRTGQSNTGELFF.

V is TRBV4-3 and J is TRBJ1-2, with D unresolved. The CDR3 consists of 15 residues. Germline V gene lookup returns CDR1 LGHNA and CDR2 YSLEER. V lost 5 bases and J 4 bases, leaving 17 bases between the germline ends. The CDR3 protein is CASSSRTPSLYGYTF. CDR3 sequence (DNA): TGCGCCAGCAGCTCTCGAACTCCCTCCCTCTATGGCTACACCTTC.

The chain carries TRBV4-1 and TRBJ1-2; D gene ambiguous. The CDR3 sequence is 15 residues long. V was trimmed by 0 bases and J by 5 bases, leaving 13 bases between them. Germline V lookup: CDR1 MGHRA, CDR2 YSYEKL. CDR3 sequence (DNA): TGCGCCAGCAGCCAAGATCCGAAGGGAGTTTATGGCTACACCTTC. Its translation: CASSQDPKGVYGYTF.